This T cell receptor beta chain came from a study of T cells in Graves' hyperthyroidism and ophthalmopathy. This clonotype was detected ten times or more. For the diagnoses, clinical symptoms, serum thyroxine and TRAb, thyroid ultrasound and orbital computed tomography were used. RNA transcripts provided the source from which TCR beta CDR3 regions were amplified. HTBI primers were the set used in a first-round RT-PCR of the TCR CDR3. TCRdb analysed the multiplex PCR reads with MiXCR anew, one entry per CDR3 protein. The top ten clones hold roughly 19% of a sample with about 400,000 distinct CDR3 sequences, roughly 15% of them seen once. CDR1 and CDR2 from the germline V gene are SGHTA and FQGNSA. This CDR3 region has 15 residues. V was shortened by 1 base and J by 4 bases, with 11 bases between the two germline ends.

This clonotype was sampled from a woman aged 60 to 75 with Graves' ophthalmopathy. V usage is TRBV7-2 and J usage is TRBJ1-5, with D unresolved. Source material: blood. The CDR3 is CASSLEAEVNQPQHF. The DNA of the CDR3 is TGTGCCAGCAGCTTAGAGGCGGAAGTTAATCAGCCCCAGCATTTT.